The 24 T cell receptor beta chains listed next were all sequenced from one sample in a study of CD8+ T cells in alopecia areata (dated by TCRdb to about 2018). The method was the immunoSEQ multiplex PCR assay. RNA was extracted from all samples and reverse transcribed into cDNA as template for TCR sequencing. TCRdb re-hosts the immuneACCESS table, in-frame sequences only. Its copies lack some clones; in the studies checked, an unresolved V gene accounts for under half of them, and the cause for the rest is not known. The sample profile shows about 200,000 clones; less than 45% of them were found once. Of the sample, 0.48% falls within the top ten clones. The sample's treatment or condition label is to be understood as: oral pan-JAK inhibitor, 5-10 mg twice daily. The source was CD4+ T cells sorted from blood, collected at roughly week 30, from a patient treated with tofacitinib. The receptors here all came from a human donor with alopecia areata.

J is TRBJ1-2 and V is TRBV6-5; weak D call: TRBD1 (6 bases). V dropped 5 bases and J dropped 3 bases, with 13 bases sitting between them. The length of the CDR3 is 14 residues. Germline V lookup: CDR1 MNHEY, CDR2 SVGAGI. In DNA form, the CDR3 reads TGTGCCAGCAGTCTAACAGGGCCGGACTATGGCTACACCTTC. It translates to CASSLTGPDYGYTF.

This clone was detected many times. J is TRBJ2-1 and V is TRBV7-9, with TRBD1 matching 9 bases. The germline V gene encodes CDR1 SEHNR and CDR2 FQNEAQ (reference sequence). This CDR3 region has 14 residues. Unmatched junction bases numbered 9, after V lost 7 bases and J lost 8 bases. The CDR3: CASTQQGAIHEQFF. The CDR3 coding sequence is TGTGCCAGCACACAACAGGGGGCTATCCATGAGCAGTTCTTC.

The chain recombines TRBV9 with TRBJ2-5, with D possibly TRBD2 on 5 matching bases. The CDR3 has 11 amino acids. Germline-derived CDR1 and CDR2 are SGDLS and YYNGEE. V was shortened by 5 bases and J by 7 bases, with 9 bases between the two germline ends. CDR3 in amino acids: CASSASGTQYF. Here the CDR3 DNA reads TGTGCCAGCAGTGCCAGCGGGACCCAGTACTTC.

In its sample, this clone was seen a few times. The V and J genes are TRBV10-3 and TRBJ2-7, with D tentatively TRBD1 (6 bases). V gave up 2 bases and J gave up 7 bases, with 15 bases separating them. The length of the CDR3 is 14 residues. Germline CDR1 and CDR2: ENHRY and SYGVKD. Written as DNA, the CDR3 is TGTGCCATCAGTGAGGGCGACAGGTTAGAAGAGCAGTACTTC. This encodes CAISEGDRLEEQYF.

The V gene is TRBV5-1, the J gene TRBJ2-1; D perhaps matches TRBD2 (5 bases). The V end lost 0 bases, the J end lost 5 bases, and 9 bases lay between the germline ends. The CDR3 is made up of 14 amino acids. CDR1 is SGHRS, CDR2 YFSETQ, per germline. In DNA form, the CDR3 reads TGCGCCAGCAGCTTGGAAGGGAGCAACAATGAGCAGTTCTTC. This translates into CASSLEGSNNEQFF.

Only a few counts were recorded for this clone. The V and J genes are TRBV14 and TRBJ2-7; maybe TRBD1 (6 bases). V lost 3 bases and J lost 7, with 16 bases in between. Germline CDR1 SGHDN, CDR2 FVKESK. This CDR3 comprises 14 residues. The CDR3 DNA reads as TGTGCCAGCAGCCAGGGGTTACAGGGAAGGGAGCAGTACTTC. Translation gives CASSQGLQGREQYF.

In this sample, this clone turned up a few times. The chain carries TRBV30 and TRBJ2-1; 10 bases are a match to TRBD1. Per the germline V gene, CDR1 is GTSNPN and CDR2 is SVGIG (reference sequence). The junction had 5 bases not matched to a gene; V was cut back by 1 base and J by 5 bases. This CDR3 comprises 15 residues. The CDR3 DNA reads TGTGCCTGGAGTGAGGGGACAGGGGCGAACAATGAGCAGTTCTTC. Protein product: CAWSEGTGANNEQFF.

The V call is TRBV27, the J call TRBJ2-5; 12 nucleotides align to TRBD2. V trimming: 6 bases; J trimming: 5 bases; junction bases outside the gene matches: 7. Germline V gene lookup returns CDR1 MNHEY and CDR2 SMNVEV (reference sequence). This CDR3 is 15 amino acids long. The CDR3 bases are TGTGCCAGCAGATCCCTTCTAGCGGGAGGGGAGACCCAGTACTTC. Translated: CASRSLLAGGETQYF.

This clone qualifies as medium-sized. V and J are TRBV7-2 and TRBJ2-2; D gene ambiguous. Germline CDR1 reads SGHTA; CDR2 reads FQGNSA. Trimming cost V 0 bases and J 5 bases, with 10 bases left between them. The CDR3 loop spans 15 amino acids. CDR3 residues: CASSLARVGTGELFF. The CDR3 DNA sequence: TGTGCCAGCAGCTTAGCTCGTGTCGGGACCGGGGAGCTGTTTTTT.

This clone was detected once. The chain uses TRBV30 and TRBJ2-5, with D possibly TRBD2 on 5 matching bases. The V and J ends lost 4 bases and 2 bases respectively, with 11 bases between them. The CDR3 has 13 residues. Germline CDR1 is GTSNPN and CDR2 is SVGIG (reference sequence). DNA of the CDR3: TGTGCCTGGAAGAGCCGGGGTCAAGAGACCCAGTACTTC. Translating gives CAWKSRGQETQYF.

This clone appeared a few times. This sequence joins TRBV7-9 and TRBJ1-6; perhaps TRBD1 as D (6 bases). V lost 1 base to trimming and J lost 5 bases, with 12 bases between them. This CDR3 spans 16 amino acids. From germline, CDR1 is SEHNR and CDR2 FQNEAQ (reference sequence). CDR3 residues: CASSLVGQGHNSPLHF. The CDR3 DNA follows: TGTGCCAGCAGCTTAGTCGGGCAGGGGCATAATTCACCCCTCCACTTT.

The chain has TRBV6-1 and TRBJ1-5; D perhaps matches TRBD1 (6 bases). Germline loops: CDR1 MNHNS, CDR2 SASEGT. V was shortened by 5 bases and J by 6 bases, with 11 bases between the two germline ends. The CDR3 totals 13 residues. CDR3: CASSSGASQPQHF. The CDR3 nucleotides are TGTGCCAGCAGTTCAGGGGCTTCTCAGCCCCAGCATTTT.

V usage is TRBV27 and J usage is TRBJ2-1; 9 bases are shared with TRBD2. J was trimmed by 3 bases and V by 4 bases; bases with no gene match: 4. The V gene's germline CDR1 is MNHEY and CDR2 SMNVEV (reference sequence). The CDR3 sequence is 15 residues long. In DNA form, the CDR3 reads TGTGCCAGCAGTTCGGTACTAGCGGGCTACAATGAGCAGTTCTTC. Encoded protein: CASSSVLAGYNEQFF.

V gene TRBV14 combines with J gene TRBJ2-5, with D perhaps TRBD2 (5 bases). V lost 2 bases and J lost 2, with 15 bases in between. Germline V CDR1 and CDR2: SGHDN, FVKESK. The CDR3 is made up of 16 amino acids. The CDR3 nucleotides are TGTGCCAGCAGCCAATTTTTTGGGCCGGGACAAGAGACCCAGTACTTC. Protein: CASSQFFGPGQETQYF.

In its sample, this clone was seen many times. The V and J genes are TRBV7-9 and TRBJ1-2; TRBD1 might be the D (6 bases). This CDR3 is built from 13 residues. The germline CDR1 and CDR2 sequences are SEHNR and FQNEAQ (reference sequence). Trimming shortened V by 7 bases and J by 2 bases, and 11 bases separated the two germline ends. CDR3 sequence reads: CASNSDSNYGYTF. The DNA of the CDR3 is TGTGCCAGCAACTCGGACAGCAACTATGGCTACACCTTC.

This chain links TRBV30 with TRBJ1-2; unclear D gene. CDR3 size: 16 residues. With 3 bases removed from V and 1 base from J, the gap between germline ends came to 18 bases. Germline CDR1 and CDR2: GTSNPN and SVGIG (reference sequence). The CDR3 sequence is CAWSFGGPQINYGYTF. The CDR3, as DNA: TGTGCCTGGAGCTTTGGCGGCCCGCAGATTAACTATGGCTACACCTTC.

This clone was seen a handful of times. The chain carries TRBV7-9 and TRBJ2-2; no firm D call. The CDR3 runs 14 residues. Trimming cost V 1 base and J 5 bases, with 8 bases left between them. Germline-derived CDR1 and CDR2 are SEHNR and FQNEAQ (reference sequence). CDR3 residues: CASSLGVGTGELFF. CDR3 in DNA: TGTGCCAGCAGCTTAGGAGTGGGAACCGGGGAGCTGTTTTTT. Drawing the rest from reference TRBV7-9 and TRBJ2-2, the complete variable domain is DTGVSQNPRHKITKRGQNVTFRCDPISEHNRLYWYRQTLGQGPEFLTYFQNEAQLEKSRLLSDRFSAERPKGSFSTLEIQRTEQGDSAMYLCASSLGVGTGELFFGEGSRLTVL.

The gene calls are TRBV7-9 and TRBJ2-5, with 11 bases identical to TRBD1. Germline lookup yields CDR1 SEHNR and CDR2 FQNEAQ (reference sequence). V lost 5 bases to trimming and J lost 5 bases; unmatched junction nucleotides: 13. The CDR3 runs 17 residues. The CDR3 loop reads CASSPDGGQGASETQYF. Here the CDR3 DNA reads TGTGCCAGCAGCCCCGACGGCGGACAGGGGGCGTCTGAGACCCAGTACTTC.

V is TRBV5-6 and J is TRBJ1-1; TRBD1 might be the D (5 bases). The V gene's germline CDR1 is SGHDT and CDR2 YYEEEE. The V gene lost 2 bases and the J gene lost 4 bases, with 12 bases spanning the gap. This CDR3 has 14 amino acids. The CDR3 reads CASSFQVGGTEAFF. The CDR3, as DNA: TGTGCCAGCAGCTTCCAGGTGGGGGGCACTGAAGCTTTCTTT.

Here the CDR3 DNA reads TGCAGCGTTGAACCAGGGCGTCACTATGGCTACACCTTC. Its protein is CSVEPGRHYGYTF. The chain employs TRBV29-1 and TRBJ1-2; D is possibly TRBD1 (5 bases). V was cut by 2 bases and J by 3 bases, with 10 bases left in between. The V gene's germline CDR1 is SQVTM and CDR2 ANQGSEA. The CDR3 runs 13 residues.

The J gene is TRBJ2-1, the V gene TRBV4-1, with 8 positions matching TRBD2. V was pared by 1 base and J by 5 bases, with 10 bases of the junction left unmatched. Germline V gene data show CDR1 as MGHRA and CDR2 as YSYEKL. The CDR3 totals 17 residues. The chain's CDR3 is CASSQVLGGRRDNEQFF. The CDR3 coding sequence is TGCGCCAGCAGCCAAGTCTTGGGCGGGAGGCGCGACAATGAGCAGTTCTTC.

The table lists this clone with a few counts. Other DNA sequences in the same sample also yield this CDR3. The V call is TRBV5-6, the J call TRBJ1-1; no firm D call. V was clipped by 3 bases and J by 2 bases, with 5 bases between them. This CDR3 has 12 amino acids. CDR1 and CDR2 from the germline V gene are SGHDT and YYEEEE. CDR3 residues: CASSSVNTEAFF. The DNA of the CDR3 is TGTGCCAGCAGCTCCGTCAACACTGAAGCTTTCTTT. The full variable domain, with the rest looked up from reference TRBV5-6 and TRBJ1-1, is DAGVTQSPTHLIKTRGQQVTLRCSPKSGHDTVSWYQQALGQGPQFIFQYYEEEERQRGNFPDRFSGHQFPNYSSELNVNALLLGDSALYLCASSSVNTEAFFGQGTRLTVV.

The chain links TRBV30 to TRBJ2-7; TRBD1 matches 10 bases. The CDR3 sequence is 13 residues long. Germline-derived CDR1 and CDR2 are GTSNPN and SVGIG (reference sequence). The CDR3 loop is CAARGQGGYEQYF. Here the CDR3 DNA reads TGTGCTGCCCGTGGACAGGGGGGTTACGAGCAGTACTTC.

CDR3 amino acids: CASSRTSEYNEQFF. The CDR3 coding sequence is TGTGCCAGCAGTAGGACTAGCGAGTACAATGAGCAGTTCTTC. The genes are TRBV2 and TRBJ2-1; TRBD2 matches 9 bases. This CDR3 is 14 amino acids long. Trimming cost V 5 bases and J 4 bases; bases outside gene matches: 3. Germline V gene data show CDR1 as SNHLY and CDR2 as FYNNEI. Full variable domain (remainder filled in from reference TRBV2 and TRBJ2-1): EPEVTQTPSHQVTQMGQEVILRCVPISNHLYFYWYRQILGQKVEFLVSFYNNEISEKSEIFDDQFSVERPDGSNFTLKIRSTKLEDSAMYFCASSRTSEYNEQFFGPGTRLTVL.